This T cell receptor (beta chain) emerged from a study of blood T cell repertoires in COVID-19. As for the study in general: The samples span acute and convalescent COVID-19 from the United States, Italy and Spain.

In the original analysis: The assay estimated nucleated cells by amplifying reference gene primers. Sequenced by immunoSEQ multiplex PCR; TCRdb stores in-frame clones only, minus some. The V and J calls and the clone size are those of that table, but D and trimming were determined from the DNA. The sample holds more than 70,000 clones, 85% to 90% seen once. The source is a man in his fifties or sixties with acute or convalescent COVID-19. Specimen: peripheral blood.

The DNA of the CDR3 is TGTGCCATCAGCCGACTAGCGGGGGGCCCGGCGAACACCGGGGAGCTGTTTTTT. It encodes CAISRLAGGPANTGELFF. This chain joins TRBV10-3 and TRBJ2-2, with TRBD2 identical over 13 bases. The germline V gene encodes CDR1 ENHRY and CDR2 SYGVKD. The CDR3 totals 18 residues. After removal of 6 bases from V and 0 bases from J, the junction contained 7 bases not matched to a gene.